This TCR beta chain stems from a study of Ad26.COV2.S vaccination and SARS-CoV-2 variants. Across the whole study: Donor joined the COV1001 Ad26.COV2.S trial arm.

Profiling relied on immunoSEQ multiplex PCR, and the TCRdb table lists in-frame clones only, not all of them. The data hold hundreds of thousands of clones, with 90% observed a single time. In germline, CDR1 is SGHTA, CDR2 FQGNSA. The CDR3 is 15 residues long. V trimming: 1 base; J trimming: 5 bases; junction bases outside the gene matches: 7. As for treatment: roughly 18 received Ad26.COV2.S at low or high dose, single or two shots; five or six received placebo; per-sample allocation not given. Sampling occurred on day 63 after the first vaccine or placebo injection. Boston supplied an adult donor aged 18-55 years. Of note for this clone: Its target is unknown.

Regarding the study as a whole: Reportedly, spike-specific CD8+ and CD4+ T cell responses achieved substantial breadth once vaccination had taken place. TCR breadth and depth analyses may have underestimated total T cell responses.

This receptor was taken from a person between 18 and 60 years old who received the Ad26.COV2.S COVID-19 vaccine or a placebo. Specimen: peripheral blood, collected in a trial of Ad26.COV2.S vaccine versus placebo. The chain carries TRBV7-2 and TRBJ2-5, with 7 bases identical to TRBD2. As DNA, the CDR3 is TGTGCCAGCAGCTTAGGAGCGGGAATCGGGGAGACCCAGTACTTC. It is translated as CASSLGAGIGETQYF.